This paragraph covers one TCR beta chain sequence. Sample time point: blood 4 weeks post-SBRT, at nephrectomy. The treatment: 15 Gy SBRT to primary tumor, nephrectomy 4 weeks later. Assay used: immunoSEQ multiplex PCR; TCRdb lists only in-frame clones, some missing. The sample lists 150,000 to 200,000 clones; approximately 90% were seen once. These data are taken from a study of radiation and T cells in renal cell carcinoma. CDR3 length: 21 residues. The V end lost 2 bases, the J end lost 1 base, and 27 bases lay between the germline ends. Germline values: CDR1 PRHDT, CDR2 FYEKMQ (reference sequence). The chain has TRBV13 and TRBJ2-4; maybe TRBD1 (6 bases). This TCR derives from a woman aged 50 to 65 with renal cell carcinoma. The sample was blood, taken from a patient whose treatment included radiotherapy and nephrectomy. The CDR3 is CASSLNLGGRGMAGAKNIQYF. DNA for the CDR3: TGTGCCAGCAGCTTAAATCTTGGCGGCAGGGGAATGGCAGGGGCCAAAAACATTCAGTACTTC.